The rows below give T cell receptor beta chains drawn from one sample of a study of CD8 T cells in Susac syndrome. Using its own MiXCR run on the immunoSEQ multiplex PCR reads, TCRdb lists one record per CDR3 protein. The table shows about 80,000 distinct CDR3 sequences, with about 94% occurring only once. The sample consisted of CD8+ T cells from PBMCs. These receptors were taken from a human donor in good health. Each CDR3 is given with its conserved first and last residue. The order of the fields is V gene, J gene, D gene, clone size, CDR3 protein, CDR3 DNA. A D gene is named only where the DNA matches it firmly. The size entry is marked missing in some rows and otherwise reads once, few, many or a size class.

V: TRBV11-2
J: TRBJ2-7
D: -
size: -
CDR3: CASSLGSSSEQYF
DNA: TGTGCCAGCAGCTTAGGCAGTTCGAGCGAGCAGTACTTC

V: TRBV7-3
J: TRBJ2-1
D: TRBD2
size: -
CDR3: CASSLIGLAGVNEQFF
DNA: TGTGCCAGCAGCTTAATAGGACTAGCGGGAGTCAATGAGCAGTTCTTC

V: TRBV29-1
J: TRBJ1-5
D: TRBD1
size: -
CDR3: CSVRAGGYGSNQPQHF
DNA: TGCAGCGTGAGGGCAGGGGGCTACGGGAGCAATCAGCCCCAGCATTTT

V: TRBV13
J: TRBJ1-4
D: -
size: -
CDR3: CASSLGPEDGGEKLFF
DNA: TGTGCCAGCAGCTTAGGGCCCGAGGACGGTGGTGAAAAACTGTTTTTT

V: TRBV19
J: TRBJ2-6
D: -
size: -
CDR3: CASSIRGFGANVLTF
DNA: TGTGCCAGTAGTATCAGGGGTTTTGGGGCCAACGTCCTGACTTTC

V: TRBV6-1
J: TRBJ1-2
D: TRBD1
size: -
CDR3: CASSDIPTGLNYGYTF
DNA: TGTGCCAGCAGTGACATACCGACAGGGTTAAACTATGGCTACACCTTC

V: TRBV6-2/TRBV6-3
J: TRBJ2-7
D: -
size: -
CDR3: CASSSSLISYEQYF
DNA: TGTGCCAGCAGTTCGAGCCTCATTTCCTACGAGCAGTACTTC

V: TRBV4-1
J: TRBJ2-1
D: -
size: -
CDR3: CASSQDSTRAHNEQFF
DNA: TGCGCCAGCAGCCAAGATAGTACGCGCGCCCACAATGAGCAGTTCTTC

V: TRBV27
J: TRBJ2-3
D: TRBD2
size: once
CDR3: CASSSRAYPGTSGRGTDTQYF
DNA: TGTGCCAGCAGTTCGCGTGCGTATCCCGGGACTAGCGGGAGGGGCACAGATACGCAGTATTTT

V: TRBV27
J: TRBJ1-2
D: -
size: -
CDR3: CASSLQGGLGGYTF
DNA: TGTGCCAGCAGTTTACAGGGAGGGTTGGGAGGCTACACCTTC

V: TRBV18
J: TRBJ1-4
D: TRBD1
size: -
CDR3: CASSPTGIEEKLFF
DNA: TGTGCCAGCTCACCGACAGGGATTGAGGAAAAACTGTTTTTT

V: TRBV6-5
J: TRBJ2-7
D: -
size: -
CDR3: CASRPQGTIYEQYF
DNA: TGTGCCAGCAGACCACAGGGTACGATCTACGAGCAGTACTTC

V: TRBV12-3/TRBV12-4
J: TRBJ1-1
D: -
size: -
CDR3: CASSLSPRLNTEAFF
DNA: TGTGCCAGCAGTTTAAGCCCCCGGCTGAACACTGAAGCTTTCTTT

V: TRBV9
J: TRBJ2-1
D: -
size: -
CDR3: CASSEEYNEQFF
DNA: TGTGCCAGCAGCGAAGAGTACAATGAGCAGTTCTTC

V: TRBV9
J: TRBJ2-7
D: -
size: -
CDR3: CASSVNSYYEQYF
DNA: TGTGCCAGCAGCGTTAACAGTTACTACGAGCAGTACTTC

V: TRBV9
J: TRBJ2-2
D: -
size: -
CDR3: CASREDHTGELFF
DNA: TGTGCCAGCAGAGAGGACCACACCGGGGAGCTGTTTTTT

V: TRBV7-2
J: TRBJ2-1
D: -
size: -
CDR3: CASSLEQSYNEQFF
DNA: TGTGCCAGCAGCTTAGAACAGTCCTACAATGAGCAGTTCTTC

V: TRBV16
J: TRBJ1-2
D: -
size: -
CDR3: CASSQFGVNYGYTF
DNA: TGTGCCAGCAGCCAATTTGGGGTTAACTATGGCTACACCTTC

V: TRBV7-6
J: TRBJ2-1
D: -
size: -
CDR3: CASSLLGEGNEQFF
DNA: TGTGCCAGCAGCTTACTGGGAGAGGGTAATGAGCAGTTCTTC

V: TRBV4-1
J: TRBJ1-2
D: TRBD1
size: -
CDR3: CASSPWTGSYGYTF
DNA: TGCGCCAGCAGCCCCTGGACAGGGAGCTATGGCTACACCTTC

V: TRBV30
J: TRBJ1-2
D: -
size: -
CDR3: CAWRDLTEAGYTF
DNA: TGTGCCTGGAGAGACCTAACCGAGGCCGGCTACACCTTC

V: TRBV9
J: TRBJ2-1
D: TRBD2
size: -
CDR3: CASSVDRTSGREQFF
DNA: TGTGCCAGCAGCGTAGACAGGACTAGCGGCCGTGAGCAGTTCTTC

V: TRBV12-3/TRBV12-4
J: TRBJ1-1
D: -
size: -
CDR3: CASSLEAPNTEAFF
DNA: TGTGCCAGCAGTTTAGAGGCTCCGAACACTGAAGCTTTCTTT

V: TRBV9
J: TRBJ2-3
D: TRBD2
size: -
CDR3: CASSVVAGGPDTQYF
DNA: TGTGCCAGCAGCGTAGTAGCGGGGGGGCCCGATACGCAGTATTTT

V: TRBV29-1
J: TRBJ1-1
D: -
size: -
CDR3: CSLETGERSTEAFF
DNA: TGCAGCCTCGAGACGGGGGAAAGAAGCACTGAAGCTTTCTTT

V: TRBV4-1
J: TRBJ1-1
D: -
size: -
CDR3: CASSQARGGPAGEAFF
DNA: TGCGCCAGCAGCCAAGCGAGGGGGGGGCCGGCAGGTGAAGCTTTCTTT

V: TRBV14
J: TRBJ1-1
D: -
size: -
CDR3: CASSQHKGLDTEAFF
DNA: TGTGCCAGCAGCCAACACAAAGGGTTGGACACTGAAGCTTTCTTT

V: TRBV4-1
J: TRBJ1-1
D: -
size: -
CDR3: CASRYGQGNTEAFF
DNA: TGCGCCAGCAGGTACGGGCAGGGGAACACTGAAGCTTTCTTT

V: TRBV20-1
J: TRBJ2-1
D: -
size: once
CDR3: CSADRDSSYNEQFF
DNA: TGCAGTGCGGACCGGGATAGCTCCTACAATGAGCAGTTCTTC

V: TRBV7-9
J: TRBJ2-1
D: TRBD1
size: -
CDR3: CASSAPAQGTNEQFF
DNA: TGTGCCAGCAGCGCCCCGGCACAGGGGACAAATGAGCAGTTCTTC

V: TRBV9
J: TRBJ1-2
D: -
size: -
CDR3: CASSPDSFGYTF
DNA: TGTGCCAGCAGCCCCGACAGTTTTGGCTACACCTTC

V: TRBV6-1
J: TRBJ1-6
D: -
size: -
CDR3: CASGTRGSYNSPLHF
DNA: TGTGCCAGCGGTACAAGGGGGTCCTATAATTCACCCCTCCACTTT

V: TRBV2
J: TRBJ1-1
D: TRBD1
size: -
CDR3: CATDDRVLTEAFF
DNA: TGTGCCACCGATGACAGGGTCCTCACTGAAGCTTTCTTT

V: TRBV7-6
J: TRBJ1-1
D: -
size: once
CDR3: CASSLERQYTTEAFF
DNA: TGTGCCAGCAGCTTAGAACGGCAATACACCACTGAAGCTTTCTTT

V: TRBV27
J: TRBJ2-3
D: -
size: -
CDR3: CASSLSGTDTQYF
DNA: TGTGCCAGCAGTTTATCGGGCACAGATACGCAGTATTTT

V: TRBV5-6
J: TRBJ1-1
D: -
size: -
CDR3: CASSLGGTVAFF
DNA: TGTGCCAGCAGCTTGGGGGGGACCGTAGCTTTCTTT

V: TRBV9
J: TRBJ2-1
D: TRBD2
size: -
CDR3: CASSVGSGLGNEQFF
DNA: TGTGCCAGCAGCGTAGGTAGCGGGCTTGGCAATGAGCAGTTCTTC

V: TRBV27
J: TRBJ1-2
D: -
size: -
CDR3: CASSFYRGNYGYTF
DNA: TGTGCCAGCAGTTTCTATCGGGGGAACTATGGCTACACCTTC

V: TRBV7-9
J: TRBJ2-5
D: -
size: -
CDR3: CASRHSGDQETQYF
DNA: TGTGCCAGCAGGCATTCAGGGGACCAAGAGACCCAGTACTTC

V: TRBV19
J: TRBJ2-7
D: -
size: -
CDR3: CASRMGDEQYF
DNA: TGTGCCAGTAGGATGGGGGACGAGCAGTACTTC

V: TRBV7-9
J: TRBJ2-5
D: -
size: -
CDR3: CASSTDLRETQYF
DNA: TGTGCCAGCAGCACGGACTTAAGAGAGACCCAGTACTTC

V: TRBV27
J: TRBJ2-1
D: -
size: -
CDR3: CATSRGRDEQFF
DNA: TGTGCCACCTCCCGGGGAAGGGATGAGCAGTTCTTC

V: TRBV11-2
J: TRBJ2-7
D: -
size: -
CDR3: CASSLVQGTYEQYF
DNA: TGTGCCAGCAGCTTAGTGCAGGGGACCTACGAGCAGTACTTC

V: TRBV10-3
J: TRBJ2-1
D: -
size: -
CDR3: CAIGGSNNEQFF
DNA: TGTGCCATCGGAGGAAGTAACAATGAGCAGTTCTTC

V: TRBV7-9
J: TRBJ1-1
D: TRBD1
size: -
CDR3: CASSLPGQGLNTEAFF
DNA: TGTGCCAGCAGCTTACCGGGACAGGGGCTCAACACTGAAGCTTTCTTT

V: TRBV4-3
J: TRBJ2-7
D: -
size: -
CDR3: CASSPGADYEQYF
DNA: TGCGCCAGCAGCCCCGGGGCCGACTACGAGCAGTACTTC

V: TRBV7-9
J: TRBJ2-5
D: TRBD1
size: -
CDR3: CASRPNRGRDQETQYF
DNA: TGTGCCAGCAGACCGAACAGGGGGCGAGACCAAGAGACCCAGTACTTC